This record looks at one T cell receptor beta chain sequence and its context. The age range of participants was 18 to 89 years, with residence in fewer than 25 US areas. Cohorts were based on clinical histories the participants reported. The source of the sample is a study of blood T cell repertoires in COVID-19. In the study overall: From the United States, Italy and Spain came samples of acute and convalescent COVID-19.

In the study's own analysis: Researchers report that nucleated cell counts were estimated from reference gene primer amplification. Produced via immunoSEQ multiplex PCR; TCRdb's table is partial and in-frame only. The D gene and trimming were derived from the DNA, and the V and J assignments and clone size from that table. The sample lists around 500,000 clones; approximately 91% were seen once. V dropped 4 bases and J dropped 6; count of bases not matched to a gene: 6. The CDR3 is made up of 15 amino acids. Germline V gene lookup returns CDR1 SGHRS and CDR2 YFSETQ. Sequencing was carried out using PBMCs or T cells enriched from blood (not recorded which). J is TRBJ1-4 and V is TRBV5-1, with 10 bases aligning to TRBD1. The sequence came from a woman aged 60 to 75 who had recovered from COVID-19. The CDR3 coding sequence is TGCGCCAGCAGCAGATCCGGGACAGGGGATGAAAAACTGTTTTTT. Protein product: CASSRSGTGDEKLFF.